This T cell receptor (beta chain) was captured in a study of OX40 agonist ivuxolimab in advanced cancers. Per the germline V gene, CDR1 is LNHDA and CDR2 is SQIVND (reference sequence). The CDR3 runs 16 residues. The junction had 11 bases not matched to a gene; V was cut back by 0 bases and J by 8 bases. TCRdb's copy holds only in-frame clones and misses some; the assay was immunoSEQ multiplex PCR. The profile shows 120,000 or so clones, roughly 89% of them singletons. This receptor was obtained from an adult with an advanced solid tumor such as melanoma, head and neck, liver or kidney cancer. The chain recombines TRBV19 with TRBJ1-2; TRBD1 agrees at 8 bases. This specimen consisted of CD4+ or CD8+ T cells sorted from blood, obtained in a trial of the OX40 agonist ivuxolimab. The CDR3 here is CASSIDLGTGIKGYTF. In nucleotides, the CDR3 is TGTGCCAGTAGTATAGATCTTGGGACAGGAATAAAGGGCTACACCTTC.